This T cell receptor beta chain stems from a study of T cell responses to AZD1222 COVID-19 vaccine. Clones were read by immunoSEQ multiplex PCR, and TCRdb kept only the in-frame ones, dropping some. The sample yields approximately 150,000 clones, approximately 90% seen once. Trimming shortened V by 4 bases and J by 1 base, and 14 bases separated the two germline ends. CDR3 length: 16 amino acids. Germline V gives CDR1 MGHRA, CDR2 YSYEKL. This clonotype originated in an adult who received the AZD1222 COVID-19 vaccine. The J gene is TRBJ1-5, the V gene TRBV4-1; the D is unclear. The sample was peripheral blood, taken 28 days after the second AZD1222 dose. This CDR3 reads CASSPSYDISNQPQHF. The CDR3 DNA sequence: TGCGCCAGCAGCCCGAGCTACGACATAAGCAATCAGCCCCAGCATTTT.